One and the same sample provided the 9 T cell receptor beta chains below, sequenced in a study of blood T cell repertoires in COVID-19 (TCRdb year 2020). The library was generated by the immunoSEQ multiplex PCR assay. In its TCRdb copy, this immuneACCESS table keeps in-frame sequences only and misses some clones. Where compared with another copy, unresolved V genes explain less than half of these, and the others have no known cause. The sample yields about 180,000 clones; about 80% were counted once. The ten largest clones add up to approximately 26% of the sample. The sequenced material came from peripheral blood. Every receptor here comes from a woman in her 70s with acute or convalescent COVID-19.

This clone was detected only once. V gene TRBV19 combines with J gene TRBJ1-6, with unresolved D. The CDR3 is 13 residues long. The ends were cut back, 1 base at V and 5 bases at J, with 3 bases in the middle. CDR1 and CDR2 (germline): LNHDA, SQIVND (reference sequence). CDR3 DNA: TGTGCCAGTAGTATAGGGCATAATTCACCCCTCCACTTT. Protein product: CASSIGHNSPLHF.

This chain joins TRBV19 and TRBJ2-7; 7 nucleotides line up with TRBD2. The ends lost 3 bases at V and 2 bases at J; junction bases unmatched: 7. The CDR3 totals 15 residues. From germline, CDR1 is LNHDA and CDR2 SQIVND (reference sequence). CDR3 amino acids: CASSMTSGTTYEQYF. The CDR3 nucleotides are TGTGCCAGTAGTATGACCTCCGGGACTACCTACGAGCAGTACTTC.

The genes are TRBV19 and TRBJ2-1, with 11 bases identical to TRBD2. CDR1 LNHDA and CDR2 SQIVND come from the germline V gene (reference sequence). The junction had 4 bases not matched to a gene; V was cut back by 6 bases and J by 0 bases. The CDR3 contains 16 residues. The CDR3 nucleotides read TGTGCCAGTAGCCGGACTAGCGGGTACTCCTACAATGAGCAGTTCTTC. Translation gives CASSRTSGYSYNEQFF.

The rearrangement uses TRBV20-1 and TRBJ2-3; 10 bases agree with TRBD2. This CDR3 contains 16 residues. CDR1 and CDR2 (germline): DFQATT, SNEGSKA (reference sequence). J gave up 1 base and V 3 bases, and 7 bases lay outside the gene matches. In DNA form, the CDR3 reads TGCAGTGCTAGTTTCGGGCTAGCGGGAGGCACAGATACGCAGTATTTT. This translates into CSASFGLAGGTDTQYF.

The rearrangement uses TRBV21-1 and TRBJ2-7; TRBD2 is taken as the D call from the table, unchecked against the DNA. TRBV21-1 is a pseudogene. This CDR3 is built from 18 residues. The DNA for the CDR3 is TGTGCCAGCAGCAAAGAATTCGGGACTAGCGGCAGAACCTACGAGCAGTACTTC. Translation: CASSKEFGTSGRTYEQYF.

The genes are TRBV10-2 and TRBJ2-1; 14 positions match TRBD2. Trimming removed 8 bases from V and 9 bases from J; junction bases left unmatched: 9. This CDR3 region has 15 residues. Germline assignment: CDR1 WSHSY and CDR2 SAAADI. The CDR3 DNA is TGCGCCAGCCGGACCGGGACTAGCGGGAGAAGTGAGCAGTTCTTC. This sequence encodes CASRTGTSGRSEQFF.

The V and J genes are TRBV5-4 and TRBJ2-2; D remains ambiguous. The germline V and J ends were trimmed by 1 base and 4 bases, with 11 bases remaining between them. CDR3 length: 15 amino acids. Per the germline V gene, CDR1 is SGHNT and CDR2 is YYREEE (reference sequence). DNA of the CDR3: TGTGCCAGCAGCTTGTCGGTTTCAGGCACCGGGGAGCTGTTTTTT. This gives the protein CASSLSVSGTGELFF.

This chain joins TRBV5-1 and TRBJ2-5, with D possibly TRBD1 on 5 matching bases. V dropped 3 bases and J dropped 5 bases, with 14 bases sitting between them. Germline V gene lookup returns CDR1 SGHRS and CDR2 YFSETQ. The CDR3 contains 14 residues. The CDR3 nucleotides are TGCGCCAGCAGCTCCGAAGGGGCCGGGGAGACCCAGTACTTC. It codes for CASSSEGAGETQYF.

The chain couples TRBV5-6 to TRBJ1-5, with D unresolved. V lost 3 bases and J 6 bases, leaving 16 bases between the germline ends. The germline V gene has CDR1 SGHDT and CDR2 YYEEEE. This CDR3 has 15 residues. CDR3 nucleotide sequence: TGTGCCAGCAGCTCCCTTGGAGGGTCGAGTCAGCCCCAGCATTTT. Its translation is CASSSLGGSSQPQHF.